What follows describes a single TCR beta chain. The entry originates in a study of shared clonotypes between healthy human individuals. Sequencing was performed with immunoSEQ multiplex PCR; in TCRdb, only in-frame clones are kept and a portion is missing. The sample yields about a million clones, approximately 68% seen once. Trimming at V came to 3 bases and at J to 0 bases, leaving 13 bases not matched to a gene. CDR1 is SGDLS, CDR2 YYNGEE, per germline. This CDR3 has 19 residues. This sequence originates from a man between 18 and 29 years old in good health. The rearrangement uses TRBV9 and TRBJ2-1, with 9 bases fitting TRBD1. The sequencing input was memory CD4+ T cells sorted from blood. Subset indicated: CD45RA-negative fraction. The CDR3 nucleotides read TGTGCCAGCAGCGCGCGGACAGGGGAGGCCTTTTTCTCCTACAATGAGCAGTTCTTC. Its translation is CASSARTGEAFFSYNEQFF.